The 5 T cell receptor beta chains reported below all come from one sample, sequenced in a study of cytomegalovirus exposure and HLA in healthy donors (dated by TCRdb to 2016 to 2017). Libraries came from the immunoSEQ multiplex PCR assay. A mixture of 60 forward primers for TCR Vbeta segments and 13 reverse primers for TCR Jbeta segments was used in the multiplex PCR. Drawn from immuneACCESS, this table holds only the in-frame rearrangements with V and J called that TCRdb kept. Clones are partly lost; checked studies trace under half to an unresolved V gene and leave the rest unexplained. This sample comprises over 150,000 clones, about four fifths of them detected only once. The top ten clonotypes cover about 7% of the sample. Sequencing was performed on PBMCs. The receptors originated from a man aged 25 to 40 in good health and CMV-seropositive.

The chain uses TRBV7-3 and TRBJ2-3; the match to TRBD2 covers 7 bases. J lost 0 bases, V lost 10 bases, and 7 bases had no gene match. This CDR3 spans 14 amino acids. Germline V lookup: CDR1 SGHTA, CDR2 FQGTGA. The CDR3 coding sequence is TGTGCCACCTCCCAAGCGGGAAGCACAGATACGCAGTATTTT. This encodes CATSQAGSTDTQYF.

This chain uses TRBV7-2 with TRBJ2-5; the D is unclear. The germline V gene encodes CDR1 SGHTA and CDR2 FQGNSA. The CDR3 is made up of 12 amino acids. Trimming left V 5 bases short and J 1 base short, with 5 bases between. In nucleotides, the CDR3 is TGTGCCAGCAGCCCCATCCAAGAGACCCAGTACTTC. The encoded protein is CASSPIQETQYF.

The V gene is TRBV18, the J gene TRBJ1-1, with TRBD1 as a possible D gene (5 bases). Germline loops: CDR1 KGHSH, CDR2 LQKENI. Trimming stripped 3 bases from V and 4 bases from J, with 12 bases between. This CDR3 is built from 14 residues. CDR3 sequence reads: CASSPQGVATEAFF. The DNA for the CDR3 is TGTGCCAGCTCACCCCAAGGGGTGGCCACTGAAGCTTTCTTT.

The genes are TRBV19 and TRBJ2-3, with TRBD1 matching over 8 bases. The CDR3 is 15 residues long. Germline V lookup: CDR1 LNHDA, CDR2 SQIVND (reference sequence). V lost 5 bases and J lost 4; bases outside the gene matches: 8. The CDR3 bases are TGTGCCAGTAGTGTCCTGGGACAGGTAGCAGATACGCAGTATTTT. It specifies CASSVLGQVADTQYF.

The chain couples TRBV5-4 to TRBJ1-4; a possible D gene is TRBD1 (5 bases). Germline loops: CDR1 SGHNT, CDR2 YYREEE (reference sequence). Between the trimmed V and J ends, which lost 4 bases and 11 bases, there was a span of 21 bases. The CDR3 sequence is 15 residues long. CDR3 coding DNA: TGTGCCAGCAGCACGGACGGGGGAGGGAATGGGAAACTGTTTTTT. Translating gives CASSTDGGGNGKLFF.